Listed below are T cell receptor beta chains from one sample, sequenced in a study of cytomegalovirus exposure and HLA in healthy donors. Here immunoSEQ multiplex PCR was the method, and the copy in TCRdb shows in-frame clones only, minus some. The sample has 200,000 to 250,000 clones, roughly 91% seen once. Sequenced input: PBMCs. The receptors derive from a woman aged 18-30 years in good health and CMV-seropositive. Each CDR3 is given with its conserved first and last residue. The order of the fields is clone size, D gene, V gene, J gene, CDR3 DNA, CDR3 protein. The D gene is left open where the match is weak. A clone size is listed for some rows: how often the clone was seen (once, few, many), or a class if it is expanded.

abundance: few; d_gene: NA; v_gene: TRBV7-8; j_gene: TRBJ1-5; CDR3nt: TGTGCCAGCCGCTGGGGCAGGGCCTCTAATCAGCCCCAGCATTTT; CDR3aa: CASRWGRASNQPQHF
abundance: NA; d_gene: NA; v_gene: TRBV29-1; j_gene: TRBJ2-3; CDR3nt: TGCAGCGTTGAAGGGGAAGGGAGCTCAGATACGCAGTATTTT; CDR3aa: CSVEGEGSSDTQYF
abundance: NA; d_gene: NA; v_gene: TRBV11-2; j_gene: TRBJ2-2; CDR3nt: TGTGCCAGCAGTCCAATTTCGGGGAACACCGGGGAGCTGTTTTTT; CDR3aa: CASSPISGNTGELFF
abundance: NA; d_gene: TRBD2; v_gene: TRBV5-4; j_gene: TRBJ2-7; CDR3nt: TGTGCCAGCAGCTCTAGGCTAGCGGGAGAGAGTGAGCAGTACTTC; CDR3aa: CASSSRLAGESEQYF
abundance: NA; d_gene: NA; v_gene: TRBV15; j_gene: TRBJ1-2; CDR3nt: TGTGCCACCAGCAGAGATCAGTGGGGCTACACCTTC; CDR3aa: CATSRDQWGYTF
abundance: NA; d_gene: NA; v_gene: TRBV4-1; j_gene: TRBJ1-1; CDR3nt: TGCGCCGCAAAGGGAGTTGGCACTGAAGCTTTCTTT; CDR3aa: CAAKGVGTEAFF
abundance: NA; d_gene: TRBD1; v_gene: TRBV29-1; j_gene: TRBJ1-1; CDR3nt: TGCAGCGTGTTTACAGGGGTGAACACTGAAGCTTTCTTT; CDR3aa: CSVFTGVNTEAFF
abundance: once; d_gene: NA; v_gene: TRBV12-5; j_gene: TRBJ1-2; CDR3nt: TGTGCTAGTGGTTCCCCCCCCGGACAGAGTACCTTC; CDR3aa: CASGSPPGQSTF
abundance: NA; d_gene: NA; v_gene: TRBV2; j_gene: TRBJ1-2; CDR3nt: TGTGCCAGCGTCCCCTGGGCAGGGGACTACACCTTC; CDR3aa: CASVPWAGDYTF
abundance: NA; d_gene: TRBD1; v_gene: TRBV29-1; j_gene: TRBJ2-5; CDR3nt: TGCAGCGTTGACATGGGACAGGGGCAAGAGACCCAGTACTTC; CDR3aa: CSVDMGQGQETQYF
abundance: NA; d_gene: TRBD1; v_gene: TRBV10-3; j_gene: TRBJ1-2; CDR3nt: TGTGCCATCAGTGGTCAACCGGGACAGGAAAACTATGGCTACACCTTC; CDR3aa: CAISGQPGQENYGYTF
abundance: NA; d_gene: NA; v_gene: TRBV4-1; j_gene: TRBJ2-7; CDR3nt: TGCGCCAGCAGCCCACAGTTGGCCTACGAGCAGTACTTC; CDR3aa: CASSPQLAYEQYF
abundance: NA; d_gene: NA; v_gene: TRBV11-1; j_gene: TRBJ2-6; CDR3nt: TGTGCCAGCAGCTTCTCCGGGACACCGACCTCTGGGGCCAACGTCCTGACTTTC; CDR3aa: CASSFSGTPTSGANVLTF
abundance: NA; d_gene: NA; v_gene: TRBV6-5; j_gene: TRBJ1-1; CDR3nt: TGTGCCAGCAGTTATGTGGATGGGAGCGGAGAAGCTTTCTTT; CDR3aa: CASSYVDGSGEAFF
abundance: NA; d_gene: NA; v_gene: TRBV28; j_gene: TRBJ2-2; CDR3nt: TGTGCCAGCTCCTACGGCACCGGGGAGCTGTTTTTT; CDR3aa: CASSYGTGELFF
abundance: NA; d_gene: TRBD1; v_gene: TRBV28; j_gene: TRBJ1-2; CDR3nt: TGTGCCAGCAGTTCCATCAGGGGGCGGGACTATGGCTACACCTTC; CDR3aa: CASSSIRGRDYGYTF
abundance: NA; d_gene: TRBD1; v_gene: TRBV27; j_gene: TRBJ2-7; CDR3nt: TGTGCCAGCAGTCCGGCGCCGGGACAGGGCAAGAGGCTGCAGTACTTC; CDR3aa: CASSPAPGQGKRLQYF
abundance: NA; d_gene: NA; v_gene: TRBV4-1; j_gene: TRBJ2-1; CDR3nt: TGCGCCAGCAGCCAAGAAGTCGGCAATGAGCAGTTCTTC; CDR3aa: CASSQEVGNEQFF
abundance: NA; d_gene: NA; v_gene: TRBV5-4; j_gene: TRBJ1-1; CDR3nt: TGTGCCAGCAGCTTGATGGGGGCGAACACTGAAGCTTTCTTT; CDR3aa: CASSLMGANTEAFF
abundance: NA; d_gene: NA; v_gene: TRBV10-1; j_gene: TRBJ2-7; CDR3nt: TGCGCCAGCTCAGACGACAGATCCTACGAGCAGTACTTC; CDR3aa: CASSDDRSYEQYF
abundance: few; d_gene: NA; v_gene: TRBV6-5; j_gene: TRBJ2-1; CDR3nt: TGTGCCAGCAGTTCCCAGGGGGGCAAACAGTTCTTC; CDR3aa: CASSSQGGKQFF
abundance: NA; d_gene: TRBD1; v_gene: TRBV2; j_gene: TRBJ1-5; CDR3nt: TGTGCCAGCATGAGGGACAGGGATGGCAATCAGCCCCAGCATTTT; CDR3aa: CASMRDRDGNQPQHF
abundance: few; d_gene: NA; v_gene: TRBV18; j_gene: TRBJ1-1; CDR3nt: TGTGCCAGCTCACCGGGCCAGGGCAAGGAAGCTTTCTTT; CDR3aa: CASSPGQGKEAFF
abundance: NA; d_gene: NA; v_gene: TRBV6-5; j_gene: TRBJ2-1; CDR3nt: TGTGCCAGCAGTTACTCGGCGGCCCCCTCCAATGAGCAGTTCTTC; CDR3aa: CASSYSAAPSNEQFF
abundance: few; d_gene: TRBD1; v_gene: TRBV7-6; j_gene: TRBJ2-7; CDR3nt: TGTGCCAGCAGCTCAAGACAGGGTTTGAGGGAGCAGTACTTC; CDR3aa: CASSSRQGLREQYF
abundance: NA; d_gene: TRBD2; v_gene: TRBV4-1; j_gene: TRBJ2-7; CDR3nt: TGCGCCAGCAGCCCGGGACTAGCGGTCAGCTCCTACGAGCAGTACTTC; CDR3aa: CASSPGLAVSSYEQYF
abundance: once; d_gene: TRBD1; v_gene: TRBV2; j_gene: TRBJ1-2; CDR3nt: TGTGCCAGCACCTCCGGAAGGGACAGGGCACCAGCTAACTATGGCTACACCTTC; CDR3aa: CASTSGRDRAPANYGYTF
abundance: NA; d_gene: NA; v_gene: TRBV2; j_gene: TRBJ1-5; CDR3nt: TGTGCCAGCAGGTCTCAGGGGAATCAGCCCCAGCATTTT; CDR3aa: CASRSQGNQPQHF
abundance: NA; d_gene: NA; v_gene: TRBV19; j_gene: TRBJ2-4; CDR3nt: TGTGCCAGTAGTATCGAAGACAGGTTCAAAAACATTCAGTACTTC; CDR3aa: CASSIEDRFKNIQYF